The source of this T cell receptor (beta chain) is a study of beta chain features in type 1 diabetes. The CDR3 sequence is 14 residues long. The V gene's germline CDR1 is SGHTA and CDR2 FQGTGA. Unmatched junction bases numbered 3, after V lost 4 bases and J lost 1 base. General study results and limits: TCRB CDR3s were moderately but significantly shorter in Type 1 diabetes patients in all four CD4+ subsets. High-TCR-expressing cells could be over-represented by cDNA sequencing. HLA influence on TCRB rearrangement stayed unresolved here.

This clone has more than one count but fewer than ten. Its antigen is not known. All of the isolated RNA was reverse transcribed, so expressed TCRB transcripts were sequenced. An average of approximately 4 million reads was obtained for naive, central memory and regulatory T cell samples. TCRdb's table, derived via immunoSEQ multiplex PCR, lists solely in-frame clones and lacks some. The table has 300,000 to 450,000 clones, over 9.5% seen once. The J gene is TRBJ1-1, the V gene TRBV7-3; the match to TRBD1 covers 7 bases. This sequence originates from a woman under 30 with type 1 diabetes. Input material: naive CD4+ T cells from blood. The CDR3 DNA reads as TGTGCCAGCAGCTCCCGGGACAGGAACACTGAAGCTTTCTTT. Protein product: CASSSRDRNTEAFF.